What follows is one T cell receptor gamma chain and its context. No antigen is known for it. The data were taken from a study of Vδ1+ human thymocytes. Study results and caveats: Thymic delta-chain repertoires held around 20% Vdelta2 sequences and few Vdelta3, despite high sort purity. Thymic TRG and TRD repertoires appeared highly polyclonal.

Germline V lookup: CDR1 VTNTFY, CDR2 YDVSTARD (reference sequence). Unmatched junction bases numbered 4, after V lost 3 bases and J lost 8 bases. The CDR3 contains 11 residues. The template was reverse-transcribed extracted RNA. Pooled V-gene forward primers with one constant-region reverse primer generated the CDR3 amplicons by multiplex PCR. TCRdb fed the multiplex PCR reads to CATT. The sample shows tens of thousands of gamma-chain clones, over 15% of them seen only once. This clonotype was sampled from a boy in the first two years of life who had congenital heart surgery. The rearrangement joins TRGV3 to TRGJ1 or TRGJ2. Sample: Vdelta1+ gamma-delta thymocytes from the thymus. As for subset: FACS-sorted CD3+ TCRalphabeta- TCRVdelta1+ TCRVdelta2- thymocytes. DNA of the CDR3: TGTGCCACCTGGGACTGCCATAAGAAACTCTTT. This sequence encodes CATWDCHKKLF.